Each of the 18 T cell receptor beta chains below was sequenced from the same sample in a study of T cells in women clearing cervical HPV infection. Assay: immunoSEQ multiplex PCR; the TCRdb copy retains only in-frame clones and omits some. The specimen's table records about 20,000 clones. Sequencing was done on a sample of blood buffy coat. The receptors here all came from a woman aged 18-69 years with a cervical HPV16 infection that either progressed to CIN3+ or cleared (not recorded which).

Remarks on this clone: The CDR3 goes on 3 residues after the read ends, and that part is filled in from the germline J gene. This sequence joins TRBV27 and TRBJ2-7, with 8 bases that match TRBD2. Germline V gives CDR1 MNHEY, CDR2 SMNVEV (reference sequence). The CDR3 loop spans 14 amino acids. V lost 7 bases and J lost 0; bases outside the gene matches: 5. CDR3 DNA, as far as it was read: TGTGCCAGCACCGTAGCGGGGAGCTCCTACGAG. It encodes CASTVAGSSYE. The whole CDR3 protein is CASTVAGSSYEQYF.

In regard to this clone: The CDR3 end falls 3 residues outside the read, so it is completed with the germline J gene. J is TRBJ2-3 and V is TRBV30, with TRBD2 identical over 7 bases. CDR1 is GTSNPN and CDR2 is SVGIG in the germline V gene (reference sequence). The CDR3 consists of 12 residues. J gave up 7 bases and V 5 bases, and 6 bases lay outside the gene matches. Partial CDR3 DNA: TGTGCCTGGGGAGGGGAGGGGAATACG. It translates to CAWGGEGNT. The whole CDR3 is CAWGGEGNTQYF.

Concerning this clone: The read falls 3 residues short of the CDR3 end, and the missing part is taken from the germline J gene. This chain links TRBV18 with TRBJ1-1; D unresolved. The V gene lost 1 base and the J gene lost 5 bases, with 11 bases spanning the gap. The CDR3 runs 14 residues. Germline V gene data show CDR1 as KGHSH and CDR2 as LQKENI. The CDR3 loop reads CASSPQGRLTEAFF. The sequenced part of the CDR3 DNA is TGTGCCAGCTCACCACAGGGTAGGTTAACTGAA.

On this clone: The read is 3 residues too short to cover the CDR3 end, so that end is filled in from the germline J gene. The V and J genes are TRBV7-9 and TRBJ2-5, with 7 bases fitting TRBD2. The V gene end was trimmed by 4 bases and the J gene end by 3 bases; junction bases not matched to a gene: 5. Germline CDR1 reads SEHNR; CDR2 reads FQNEAQ (reference sequence). The CDR3 extends over 14 amino acids. The CDR3: CASSSTSMKETQYF. Incomplete CDR3 DNA: TGTGCCAGCAGCTCGACTAGCATGAAAGAGACC.

With respect to this clone: The CDR3 end lies 3 residues beyond the end of the read and is filled in from the germline J gene. J is TRBJ2-4 and V is TRBV7-9; D is unresolved. The germline V gene has CDR1 SEHNR and CDR2 FQNEAQ (reference sequence). The CDR3 has 11 amino acids. The CDR3 spells CASSQIYGQYF. Partial CDR3 DNA: TGTGCCAGCAGTCAAATCTATGGT.

As for this clone: Mismatch with germline at one junction end may stem from a read error. The read falls 3 residues short of the CDR3 end, and the missing part is taken from the germline J gene. V and J are TRBV4-2 and TRBJ2-1, with D unresolved. The CDR3 extends over 16 amino acids. Germline CDR1 LGHNA, CDR2 YNFKEQ. The DNA read from the CDR3 is TGCGCCAGCAGCCAAGATCCGCCGGTTAGCTACAATGAG. Its protein is CASSQDPPVSYNE. The whole CDR3 protein is CASSQDPPVSYNEQFF.

Notes on this clone: The junction departs from the called germline gene at one end, perhaps through a read error. The read ends 3 residues before the CDR3 terminus; that terminus is restored from the germline J gene. The chain has TRBV19 and TRBJ2-7; D gene ambiguous. Germline lookup yields CDR1 LNHDA and CDR2 SQIVND (reference sequence). This CDR3 spans 15 amino acids. CDR3 in amino acids: CTSSSPDREGHEQYF. Partial CDR3 DNA: TGTACCAGTAGTTCTCCAGATCGAGAAGGTCACGAG.

Turning to this clone: The CDR3 end lies 3 residues beyond the end of the read and is filled in from the germline J gene. This chain links TRBV18 with TRBJ1-1; D is perhaps TRBD1 (5 bases). The germline V and J ends were trimmed by 5 bases and 1 base, with 8 bases remaining between them. CDR3 length: 13 residues. Germline V gene lookup returns CDR1 KGHSH and CDR2 LQKENI. CDR3 in amino acids: CASSMDTNTEAFF. The part of the CDR3 DNA that was read is TGTGCCAGCTCAATGGACACGAACACTGAA.

For this clone: The read ends 3 residues early relative to the CDR3; the germline J gene fills the gap. The chain links TRBV10-2 to TRBJ2-2, with TRBD2 matching over 9 bases. This CDR3 contains 16 residues. V lost 0 bases, J lost 1 base, and 0 bases stayed unmatched. Germline V gene data show CDR1 as WSHSY and CDR2 as SAAADI. CDR3 DNA (partial): TGCGCCAGCAGTGAGTCTAGCGGGGGGAACACCGGGGAG. Protein product: CASSESSGGNTGE. From start to end, the CDR3 is CASSESSGGNTGELFF.

Points on this clone: Germline and junction disagree at one end, which may indicate a read error. The CDR3 goes on 3 residues after the read ends, and that part is filled in from the germline J gene. The J gene is TRBJ2-5, the V gene TRBV7-7, with D perhaps matching TRBD1 (6 bases). The CDR3 totals 14 residues. Germline CDR1 reads SSHAT; CDR2 reads FNYEAQ (reference sequence). CDR3 DNA (partial): TGTGCTAGCAGCCCTGGGACAAATCAAGAGACC. Translated: CASSPGTNQET. The full CDR3 sequence reads CASSPGTNQETQYF.

CDR3 loop: CASRGTGMTYEQYF. The part of the CDR3 DNA that was read is TGTGCCAGCAGAGGGACAGGGATGACCTACGAG. The chain is built from TRBV6-2 or TRBV6-3 and TRBJ2-7, with 9 bases fitting TRBD1. The read gets to within 3 residues of the CDR3 end, and the germline J gene fills in the rest. V was clipped by 6 bases and J by 2 bases; unmatched bases: 5. Germline V gene sequence: CDR1 MNHEY, CDR2 SVGEGT. This CDR3 has 14 amino acids.

As regards this clone: The read comes to an end 3 residues before the CDR3 does, leaving the germline J gene to fill in the end. The chain combines TRBV28 with TRBJ1-6, with a weak D call TRBD1 (5 bases). Trimming pared 7 bases from V and 9 bases from J, leaving 13 bases between. There are 13 residues in the CDR3. In germline, CDR1 is MDHEN, CDR2 SYDVKM. The CDR3 bases that were read are TGTGCCAGCAAATTACAGGCCGGTTCACCC. This codes for CASKLQAGSP. The whole CDR3 reads CASKLQAGSPLHF.

Comment on this clone: The CDR3 extends 3 residues past the end of the read, so its final part is completed from the germline J gene. The chain combines TRBV20-1 with TRBJ2-5, with TRBD2 matching 11 bases. Trimming took 6 bases from V and 2 from J; bases not matched to a gene: 8. The CDR3 contains 15 residues. CDR1 and CDR2 (germline): DFQATT, SNEGSKA (reference sequence). The covered CDR3 bases are TGCAGTGCCATCGCCGGGACTAGCGGACAAGAGACC. Protein: CSAIAGTSGQET. The CDR3 reads in full as CSAIAGTSGQETQYF.

The CDR3: CASCTSGGETQYF. The CDR3 bases that were read are TGCGCCAGTTGCACCAGCGGCGGAGAGACC. V usage is TRBV4-1 and J usage is TRBJ2-5; a weak D match, TRBD2 (5 bases). From the germline J gene comes the end of the CDR3, since the read stops 3 residues before it. CDR1 and CDR2 (germline): MGHRA, YSYEKL. The CDR3 runs 13 residues. Trimming removed 9 bases at V and 4 bases at J, with 15 bases between.

On this clone itself: The CDR3 goes on 3 residues after the read ends, and that part is filled in from the germline J gene. The genes are TRBV27 and TRBJ1-2; tentative D call: TRBD1 (5 bases). The CDR3 length is 14 residues. V was trimmed by 5 bases and J by 0 bases, leaving 10 bases between them. Germline loops: CDR1 MNHEY, CDR2 SMNVEV (reference sequence). This CDR3 is CASSTQGANYGYTF. CDR3 DNA, as far as it was read: TGTGCCAGCAGTACGCAGGGAGCTAACTATGGC.

On this clone itself: The CDR3 end is not reached by the read, which stops 3 residues before it; the germline J gene fills it in. The gene calls are TRBV4-2 and TRBJ2-2, with 15 bases lining up with TRBD2. Germline CDR1 LGHNA, CDR2 YNFKEQ. The CDR3 contains 19 residues. After removal of 4 bases from V and 1 base from J, the junction contained 7 bases not matched to a gene. The sequenced part of the CDR3 DNA is TGTGCCAGCAGCCCCCGAGGACTAGCGGGAGGGTGGAACACCGGGGAG. It specifies CASSPRGLAGGWNTGE. The entire CDR3 reads CASSPRGLAGGWNTGELFF.

Concerning this clone itself: Sequencing ends 3 residues short of the CDR3 end; the germline J gene provides the rest. The chain couples TRBV19 to TRBJ2-3, with 13 bases fitting TRBD2. V lost 5 bases to trimming and J lost 6 bases; unmatched junction nucleotides: 11. Germline V gene lookup returns CDR1 LNHDA and CDR2 SQIVND (reference sequence). The CDR3 is 17 amino acids. The CDR3 DNA, read in part, is TGTGCCAGTAGTTTGCTACCGGGACTAGCGGGACCCGATACG. It encodes CASSLLPGLAGPDT. The whole CDR3 sequence reads CASSLLPGLAGPDTQYF.

The CDR3: CSVGTPTGGSDTQYF. CDR3 bases read: TGCAGCGTCGGAACCCCGACAGGGGGCTCAGATACG. The chain uses TRBV29-1 and TRBJ2-3; 10 bases map to TRBD1. The missing CDR3 end, 3 residues past where the read stops, is filled in from the germline J gene. The junction had 10 bases not matched to a gene; V was cut back by 6 bases and J by 4 bases. The CDR3 sequence is 15 residues long. CDR1 and CDR2 (germline): SQVTM, ANQGSEA.